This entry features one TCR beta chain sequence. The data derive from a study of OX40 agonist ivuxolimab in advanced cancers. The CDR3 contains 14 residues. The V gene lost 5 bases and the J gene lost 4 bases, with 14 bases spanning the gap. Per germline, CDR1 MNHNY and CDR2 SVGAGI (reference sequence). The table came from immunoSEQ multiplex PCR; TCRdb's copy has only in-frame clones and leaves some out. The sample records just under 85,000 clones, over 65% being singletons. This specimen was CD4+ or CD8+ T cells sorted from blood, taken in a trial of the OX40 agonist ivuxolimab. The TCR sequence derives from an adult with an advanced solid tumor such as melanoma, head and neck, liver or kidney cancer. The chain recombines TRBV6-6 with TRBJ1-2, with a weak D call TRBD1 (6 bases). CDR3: CASSNRVSGYGYTF. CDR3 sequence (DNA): TGTGCCAGCAGTAACAGGGTTTCGGGCTATGGCTACACCTTC.